The source of this TCR beta chain is a study of cytomegalovirus exposure and HLA in healthy donors. Looked up from germline, CDR1 is SGHTS and CDR2 is YDEGEE. V was clipped by 0 bases and J by 3 bases, with 13 bases between them. The CDR3 contains 15 residues. PCR was performed using 60 Vbeta and 13 Jbeta primers. Using immunoSEQ multiplex PCR, the repertoire was profiled, and TCRdb retains in-frame clones only, with some absent. This sample yields about 170,000 clones, of which about 85% are seen a single time; 1% belongs to the top ten. Findings and limits, study-wide: In vitro confirmation showed three CMV-associated chains to be CMV antigen specific. There were some public TCRs occurring in many donors, but most TCR sequences were rare.

Concerning this clone itself: Its specificity is unknown.

Specimen: PBMCs. The clonotype was recovered from a boy between 2 and 15 years old in good health and CMV-seronegative. The chain joins TRBV5-8 to TRBJ2-7, with D possibly TRBD1 on 5 matching bases. Here the CDR3 DNA reads TGTGCCAGCAGCTTGGGACAGTCGGACGTCTACGAGCAGTACTTC. It encodes CASSLGQSDVYEQYF.